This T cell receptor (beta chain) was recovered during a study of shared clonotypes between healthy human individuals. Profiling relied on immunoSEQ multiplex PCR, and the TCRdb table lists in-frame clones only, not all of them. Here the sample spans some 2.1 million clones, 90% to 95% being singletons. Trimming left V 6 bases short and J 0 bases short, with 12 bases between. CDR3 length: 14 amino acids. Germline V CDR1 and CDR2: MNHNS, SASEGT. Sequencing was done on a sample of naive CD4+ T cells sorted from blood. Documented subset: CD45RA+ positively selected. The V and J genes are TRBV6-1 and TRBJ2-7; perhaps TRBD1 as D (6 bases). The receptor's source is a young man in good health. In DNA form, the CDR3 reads TGTGCCAGCAGAGGACAGTTAAGCTCCTACGAGCAGTACTTC. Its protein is CASRGQLSSYEQYF.